These 31 T cell receptor beta chains share one sample of origin, sequenced in a study of T cell repertoires in cytomegalovirus infection. TCRdb re-called the reads with MiXCR, one entry per CDR3 protein. The profile shows roughly 320,000 distinct CDR3 sequences, around 9.5% of them singletons. The sample taken for sequencing was PBMCs. Receptors were obtained from a human donor in good health (CMV status not recorded). Some clones in this sample may be carry-over from other donors' samples.

This chain links TRBV12-3 or TRBV12-4 with TRBJ2-2; TRBD1 might be the D (6 bases). Trimming took off 6 bases at V and 5 bases at J, with 13 bases between the two ends. This CDR3 spans 14 amino acids. The CDR3 protein is CASRKLQGTGELFF. In nucleotides, the CDR3 is TGTGCCAGCAGAAAGCTACAGGGAACCGGGGAGCTGTTTTTT.

The rearrangement joins TRBV10-3 to TRBJ2-4, with a possible D match to TRBD2 (5 bases). The V end lost 0 bases, the J end lost 8 bases, and 11 bases lay between the germline ends. This CDR3 has 14 residues. Germline CDR1 ENHRY, CDR2 SYGVKD. The CDR3 region has the DNA TGTGCCATCAGTGAGTCAAGCTGGGGAGACATTCAGTACTTC. Its protein product is CAISESSWGDIQYF.

The V call is TRBV11-2, the J call TRBJ2-2; 7 bases align to TRBD2. V lost 5 bases and J lost 4; bases outside the gene matches: 13. The CDR3 consists of 17 residues. The V gene's germline CDR1 is SGHAT and CDR2 FQNNGV. The CDR3 here is CASSPGGRGAITGELFF. The CDR3 nucleotides are TGTGCCAGCAGCCCCGGGGGGAGGGGCGCAATCACCGGGGAGCTGTTTTTT.

The chain employs TRBV7-9 and TRBJ1-3, with D unclear. V lost 2 bases and J lost 4, with 9 bases in between. Germline V gene data show CDR1 as SEHNR and CDR2 as FQNEAQ (reference sequence). This CDR3 spans 14 amino acids. The chain's CDR3 is CASSLYSGGNTIYF. The CDR3 nucleotides are TGTGCCAGCAGCTTATATTCCGGCGGAAACACCATATATTTT.

The chain joins TRBV10-3 to TRBJ1-1, with D hard to call. The V and J ends lost 4 bases and 5 bases respectively, with 11 bases between them. This CDR3 is 13 amino acids long. Germline CDR1 reads ENHRY; CDR2 reads SYGVKD. The CDR3 region has the DNA TGTGCCATCAGTGGCCGTGAGAGGACTGAAGCTTTCTTT. It translates to CAISGRERTEAFF.

This clonotype was seen only a few times. The V call is TRBV19, the J call TRBJ2-2; D possibly corresponds to TRBD2 (6 bases). V lost 4 bases and J 0 bases, leaving 12 bases between the germline ends. This CDR3 spans 16 amino acids. Germline V gene data show CDR1 as LNHDA and CDR2 as SQIVND (reference sequence). Here the CDR3 reads CASSSSGTPNTGELFF. CDR3 DNA: TGTGCCAGTAGTAGCTCAGGGACTCCGAACACCGGGGAGCTGTTTTTT.

This clonotype was counted many times. The chain uses TRBV7-2 and TRBJ1-2; D may be TRBD1 (6 bases). Germline lookup yields CDR1 SGHTA and CDR2 FQGNSA. V lost 5 bases to trimming and J lost 6 bases, with 19 bases between them. The CDR3 is 15 amino acids. In DNA, the CDR3 is TGTGCCAGCAGCCTTCGGGGGCAGGTGCCGAATGGCTACACCTTC. It yields the protein CASSLRGQVPNGYTF.

CDR3 DNA sequence: TGTGCCAGCAGCTCCGGGGGTCCTGAAGCTTTCTTT. It translates to CASSSGGPEAFF. The J gene is TRBJ1-1, the V gene TRBV7-3, with D tentatively TRBD1 (5 bases). This CDR3 is built from 12 residues. Germline V CDR1 and CDR2: SGHTA, FQGTGA. Trimming took off 4 bases at V and 6 bases at J, with 9 bases between the two ends. Looking up the rest from reference TRBV7-3 and TRBJ1-1 gives the full variable domain: GAGVSQTPSNKVTEKGKYVELRCDPISGHTALYWYRQSLGQGPEFLIYFQGTGAADDSGLPNDRFFAVRPEGSVSTLKIQRTERGDSAVYLCASSSGGPEAFFGQGTRLTVV.

The V call is TRBV7-9, the J call TRBJ2-1; D gene uncertain. Trimming took off 4 bases at V and 15 bases at J, with 16 bases between the two ends. The CDR3 has 12 residues. Looked up from germline, CDR1 is SEHNR and CDR2 is FQNEAQ (reference sequence). The CDR3 is CASSSYLESLFF. The CDR3 DNA reads TGTGCCAGCAGCTCGTACCTTGAGAGTCTGTTCTTC.

The chain uses TRBV2 and TRBJ2-4; 7 bases match TRBD2. This CDR3 has 14 amino acids. Germline CDR1 is SNHLY and CDR2 is FYNNEI. V was clipped by 1 base and J by 8 bases; unmatched bases: 5. The CDR3: CASSEGQGGDIQYF. CDR3 in DNA: TGTGCCAGCAGTGAAGGGCAGGGAGGGGACATTCAGTACTTC.

This clonotype was found many times. This sequence joins TRBV2 and TRBJ1-5; no clear D gene. The CDR3 runs to 14 residues. V lost 8 bases and J 3 bases, leaving 14 bases between the germline ends. Germline CDR1 SNHLY, CDR2 FYNNEI. The CDR3 here is CASCTTTLNQPQHF. DNA of the CDR3: TGTGCCAGCTGTACGACTACCCTCAATCAGCCCCAGCATTTT.

This clonotype was seen many times. CDR3 sequence (DNA): TGTGCCAGCAGCCCAGGGGCTAGGCGGGACGAGCAGTACTTC. It encodes CASSPGARRDEQYF. The genes are TRBV7-8 and TRBJ2-7, with D possibly TRBD1 on 6 matching bases. V was shortened by 5 bases and J by 5 bases, with 16 bases between the two germline ends. The CDR3 is made up of 14 amino acids. CDR1 and CDR2 (germline): SGHVS, FQNEAQ.

This sequence joins TRBV6-2 or TRBV6-3 and TRBJ2-1; D is unresolved. The V gene's germline CDR1 is MNHEY and CDR2 SVGEGT. The CDR3 runs to 19 residues. V dropped 5 bases and J dropped 0 bases, with 23 bases sitting between them. In DNA, the CDR3 is TGTGCCAGCAGTACCGACTTACATAAACTGAAAAGCTCCTACAATGAGCAGTTCTTC. Protein sequence: CASSTDLHKLKSSYNEQFF.

This chain connects TRBV12-3 or TRBV12-4 to TRBJ1-5, with D perhaps TRBD1 (5 bases). The CDR3 loop spans 12 amino acids. Trimming removed 5 bases from V and 7 bases from J, with 9 bases in between. CDR3 sequence: CASSIQGQPQHF. DNA of the CDR3: TGTGCCAGCAGTATTCAGGGCCAGCCCCAGCATTTT.

This clonotype was observed at least ten times. The rearrangement links TRBV7-2 to TRBJ2-7, with 11 bases fitting TRBD2. Germline V gene data show CDR1 as SGHTA and CDR2 as FQGNSA. CDR3 length equals 16 residues. After removal of 2 bases from V and 3 bases from J, the junction contained 6 bases not matched to a gene. CDR3 amino acids: CASSLSGTSGFYEQYF. CDR3 DNA: TGTGCCAGCAGCTTATCCGGGACTAGCGGTTTCTACGAGCAGTACTTC.

This clonotype came up a few times. The V call is TRBV6-8, the J call TRBJ1-4, with TRBD1 as a possible D gene (5 bases). V shed 4 bases and J shed 8 bases, with 14 bases lying between them. This CDR3 region has 14 residues. Looked up from germline, CDR1 is MNHGY and CDR2 is SAAAGT. The CDR3 spells CASSSYGSGEKLFF. The CDR3 DNA follows: TGTGCCAGCAGTTCTTACGGGTCAGGGGAAAAACTGTTTTTT.

This clonotype came up many times. The chain recombines TRBV7-2 with TRBJ1-1, with a tentative D call TRBD1 (5 bases). CDR1 and CDR2 (germline): SGHTA, FQGNSA. Trimming took off 0 bases at V and 1 base at J, with 6 bases between the two ends. The CDR3 is 14 residues long. CDR3 coding DNA: TGTGCCAGCAGCTTAGCTGGGGCGAACACTGAAGCTTTCTTT. It yields the protein CASSLAGANTEAFF.

This clonotype was seen ten or more times. The chain couples TRBV28 to TRBJ2-7; D tentatively reads TRBD1 or TRBD2 (5 bases each). The germline V gene has CDR1 MDHEN and CDR2 SYDVKM. The V end lost 5 bases, the J end lost 3 bases, and 17 bases lay between the germline ends. The CDR3 contains 15 residues. The CDR3, as DNA: TGTGCCAGCAGTGAGCCTGGGACGGGCGTCTACGAGCAGTACTTC. This encodes CASSEPGTGVYEQYF.

The sample holds a few counts of this clonotype. The rearrangement links TRBV6-5 to TRBJ2-1; 11 bases fit TRBD2. Looked up from germline, CDR1 is MNHEY and CDR2 is SVGAGI. J lost 9 bases, V lost 5 bases, and 9 bases had no gene match. The CDR3 has 15 residues. The CDR3 sequence: CASSTETSGVGEQFF. The CDR3 nucleotides read TGTGCCAGCAGTACAGAGACTAGCGGGGTTGGTGAGCAGTTCTTC.

With respect to this clonotype: One base away lies a much larger clone, so this may be a sequencing read error. The CDR3 nucleotides are TGTGCCAGCAGCTCAGCGGGCGGCCTAGCGGGAGGTGAGCAGTTCTTC. It is translated as CASSSAGGLAGGEQFF. This chain joins TRBV7-9 and TRBJ2-1; 11 bases agree with TRBD2. The CDR3 runs 16 residues. With 4 bases clipped from V and 9 bases from J, the junction kept 11 bases outside the gene matches. Germline V lookup: CDR1 SEHNR, CDR2 FQNEAQ (reference sequence).

A word on this clonotype: A single base separates this from a much larger clone, so it may be a read error. The V and J genes are TRBV7-6 and TRBJ2-1, with 11 nucleotides matching TRBD2. This CDR3 is 15 amino acids long. Germline-derived CDR1 and CDR2 are SGHVS and FNYEAQ. J was trimmed by 5 bases and V by 7 bases; bases with no gene match: 7. The CDR3 reads CASNQGTSGNNEQFF. The CDR3 DNA reads TGTGCCAGCAACCAAGGGACTAGCGGAAACAATGAGCAGTTCTTC. Combining the CDR3 with reference TRBV7-6 and TRBJ2-1 gives the whole variable domain GAGVSQSPRYKVTKRGQDVALRCDPISGHVSLYWYRQALGQGPEFLTYFNYEAQQDKSGLPNDRFSAERPEGSISTLTIQRTEQRDSAMYRCASNQGTSGNNEQFFGPGTRLTVL.

The chain employs TRBV28 and TRBJ1-1, with no clear D. V lost 11 bases and J lost 4, with 17 bases in between. From germline, CDR1 is MDHEN and CDR2 SYDVKM. This CDR3 has 13 residues. DNA of the CDR3: TGTGCCGGTGCGTCAGTGGAATCCACTGAAGCTTTCTTT. It is translated as CAGASVESTEAFF.

This clonotype was seen at least ten times. This chain uses TRBV7-2 with TRBJ1-1; 7 bases match TRBD1. Germline loops: CDR1 SGHTA, CDR2 FQGNSA. The length of the CDR3 is 15 residues. V shed 5 bases, J shed 3 bases, and the junction held 9 bases outside the gene matches. CDR3 nucleotides: TGTGCCAGCAGCCGACAGGGCTGGGGCGACACTGAAGCTTTCTTT. This translates into CASSRQGWGDTEAFF.

This chain uses TRBV6-1 with TRBJ2-1; 12 positions match TRBD1. V shed 6 bases and J 10 bases; nucleotides not matched to a gene: 4. The germline gives CDR1 MNHNS, CDR2 SASEGT. The CDR3 consists of 13 residues. CDR3 amino acids: CASSGTGGGEQFF. Written as DNA, the CDR3 is TGTGCCAGCAGCGGGACAGGGGGCGGCGAGCAGTTCTTC.

This clonotype has ten or more counts. The genes are TRBV7-8 and TRBJ2-2; D call uncertain. Trimming stripped 5 bases from V and 6 bases from J, with 16 bases between. Germline CDR1 is SGHVS and CDR2 is FQNEAQ. This CDR3 has 15 amino acids. The CDR3 region has the DNA TGTGCCAGCAGCATAGATCGGGTTCGGGCCGGGGAGCTGTTTTTT. It translates to CASSIDRVRAGELFF. The whole variable domain, remainder taken from reference TRBV7-8 and TRBJ2-2, is GAGVSQSPRYKVAKRGQDVALRCDPISGHVSLFWYQQALGQGPEFLTYFQNEAQLDKSGLPSDRFFAERPEGSVSTLKIQRTQQEDSAVYLCASSIDRVRAGELFFGEGSRLTVL.

This clonotype came up many times. The V gene is TRBV7-8, the J gene TRBJ1-2; a possible D gene is TRBD1 (5 bases). CDR3 length: 16 amino acids. V dropped 0 bases and J dropped 8 bases, with 19 bases sitting between them. From germline, CDR1 is SGHVS and CDR2 FQNEAQ. The CDR3 DNA follows: TGTGCCAGCAGCTTAGCCTCATGGGCGGGACTACGGGGCTACACCTTC. This gives the protein CASSLASWAGLRGYTF.

Notes on this clonotype: With a much larger clone just one base away, this may be a read error. The CDR3 does not end in the conserved phenylalanine or tryptophan, so this is likely a read error. The chain employs TRBV12-3 or TRBV12-4 and TRBJ1-5; D might be TRBD1 (5 bases). Between the trimmed V and J ends, which lost 6 bases and 6 bases, there was a span of 18 bases. The CDR3 covers 15 residues. The CDR3 nucleotides read TGTGCCAGCAGCCCTTTTGGGGGGAGTCGTCAGCCCCAGCATTTG. It translates to CASSPFGGSRQPQHL.

The chain joins TRBV7-2 to TRBJ2-5, with D possibly matching TRBD2 (6 bases). Trimming took off 5 bases at V and 2 bases at J, with 18 bases between the two ends. The CDR3 consists of 16 residues. Germline assignment: CDR1 SGHTA and CDR2 FQGNSA. The CDR3 here is CASSRIGGTVQETQYF. The DNA for the CDR3 is TGTGCCAGCAGCCGGATAGGTGGGACTGTACAAGAGACCCAGTACTTC.

This clonotype was counted at least ten times. The chain links TRBV7-3 to TRBJ2-3, with 9 bases fitting TRBD1. The CDR3 length is 16 residues. Trimming took 2 bases from V and 7 from J; bases not matched to a gene: 10. Germline V gene lookup returns CDR1 SGHTA and CDR2 FQGTGA. The CDR3 DNA reads as TGTGCCAGCAGCTTACCCCGTGGACAGGGGCAAAATACGCAGTATTTT. Translation: CASSLPRGQGQNTQYF.

This clonotype was observed at least ten times. This chain connects TRBV12-3 or TRBV12-4 to TRBJ1-3; D is undetermined. V lost 1 base, J lost 4 bases, and 5 bases lay in between. The CDR3 is 13 residues long. As DNA, the CDR3 is TGTGCCAGCAGTTTAGGAACAGGAAACACCATATATTTT. It yields the protein CASSLGTGNTIYF.

In its sample, this clonotype was seen many times. The chain has TRBV7-3 and TRBJ1-1; D remains ambiguous. This CDR3 region has 13 residues. Per germline, CDR1 SGHTA and CDR2 FQGTGA. The V end was cut by 5 bases, the J end by 0 bases, with 7 bases between. The CDR3 DNA reads as TGTGCCAGCAGCATACAGATGAACACTGAAGCTTTCTTT. Residues: CASSIQMNTEAFF.